Listed below are T cell receptor beta chains from one sample, sequenced in a study of blood T cell repertoires in COVID-19. TCRdb keeps only in-frame clones here, not all; method: immunoSEQ multiplex PCR. This sample has roughly 40,000 clones, with about 91% found just once. Material: peripheral blood. These receptors were taken from a human donor in a cohort sampled during active COVID-19. CDR3s include the opening cysteine and the closing phenylalanine or tryptophan. D genes are given only for firm matches. Size is stated for part of the rows, as once, few or many counts, or as a class when the clone is expanded.

TRBV28	-	-	TRBJ2-7	TGTGCCAGCAGTCCCGCAGGGAGGGAGCAGTACTTC	CASSPAGREQYF
TRBV19	-	-	TRBJ1-1	TGTGCCAGTAGTACCGGACAGAGAAACACTGAAGCTTTCTTT	CASSTGQRNTEAFF
TRBV6-5	-	-	TRBJ1-2	TGTGCCAGCAGGGCCGGGACACTCGGCTACACCTTC	CASRAGTLGYTF
TRBV19	-	-	TRBJ1-1	TGTGCCAGCTCTACACGGAGGAACACTGAAGCTTTCTTT	CASSTRRNTEAFF
TRBV6-5	TRBD1	-	TRBJ2-7	TGTGCCAGCAGTTACAGGGGACAGGGGGCTTACGAGCAGTACTTC	CASSYRGQGAYEQYF
TRBV19	-	-	TRBJ1-3	TGTGCCAGTTCAGGCAGACCCTCTGGAAACACCATATATTTT	CASSGRPSGNTIYF
TRBV19	TRBD1	-	TRBJ1-1	TGTGCCAGTTCCCCGGACAGGGGAAGGACTGAAGCTTTCTTT	CASSPDRGRTEAFF
TRBV11-3	TRBD1	-	TRBJ1-1	TGTGCCAGCAGCTTAGATGAACAGGGGGGAAACACTGAAGCTTTCTTT	CASSLDEQGGNTEAFF
TRBV2	TRBD1	once	TRBJ2-2	TGTGCCAGCACCTGGGACAGAACGAACACCGGGGAGCTGTTTTTT	CASTWDRTNTGELFF
TRBV6-7	TRBD2	-	TRBJ2-1	TGTGCCAGCAGTTACTTACACCGACTAGCGGGAAATGGTGATGAGCAGTTCTTC	CASSYLHRLAGNGDEQFF
TRBV2	TRBD2	-	TRBJ2-5	TGTGCCAGCAGCGGGGGGGCTACCCGCCAAGAGACCCAGTACTTC	CASSGGATRQETQYF
TRBV3-1/TRBV3-2	TRBD1	-	TRBJ1-4	TGTGCCAGCAGCCCGTTCAGGGGACAGACTAATGAAAAACTGTTTTTT	CASSPFRGQTNEKLFF
TRBV7-2	TRBD2	-	TRBJ2-3	TGTGCCAGCAGCCTTAAGCGGGGGGGCCTTGATACGCAGTATTTT	CASSLKRGGLDTQYF
TRBV4-3	TRBD2	-	TRBJ2-1	TGCGCCAGCAGCCAAGGAAGACTAGCGGGGAATGAGCAGTTCTTC	CASSQGRLAGNEQFF
TRBV7-9	-	many	TRBJ1-5	TGTGCCAGCAGCGAAGGCGGTATCAATCAGCCCCAGCATTTT	CASSEGGINQPQHF
TRBV19	TRBD1	-	TRBJ1-5	TGTGCCAGTAGGTACAGGGGGTACGGCAATCAGCCCCAGCATTTT	CASRYRGYGNQPQHF
TRBV4-3	-	-	TRBJ1-2	TGCGCCAGCAGCCAAGACCGGACATACGGCTACACCTTC	CASSQDRTYGYTF
TRBV2	-	-	TRBJ2-1	TGTGCCAGCCGCACCCACGGGGAGCAGTTCTTC	CASRTHGEQFF
TRBV7-9	-	-	TRBJ1-1	TGTGCCAGCAGCATACAGAACACTGAAGCTTTCTTT	CASSIQNTEAFF
TRBV7-2	TRBD2	-	TRBJ2-5	TGTGCCAGCAGCTTGACCGGGACTAGCGGGGGGGCCCAGTACTTC	CASSLTGTSGGAQYF
TRBV7-9	-	few	TRBJ1-5	TGTGCCAGCAGCTTGTCAGGAAACTATCAGCCCCAGCATTTT	CASSLSGNYQPQHF
TRBV6-4	TRBD2	medium-sized	TRBJ2-2	TGTGCCAGCAGCGGGACTAGCACCGGGGAGCTGTTTTTT	CASSGTSTGELFF
TRBV7-2	TRBD1	-	TRBJ2-7	TGTGCCAGCAGCTTAACCTACAGGGACAGCTCCTACGAGCAGTACTTC	CASSLTYRDSSYEQYF
TRBV27	TRBD2	few	TRBJ2-5	TGTGCCAGCAGTCGGGGCTTCCGGGGGGGGGCGAGCGAGACCCAGTACTTC	CASSRGFRGGASETQYF
TRBV6-5	-	few	TRBJ1-1	TGTGCCAGCACCCGGGTCGCGGGGACTGAAGCTTTCTTT	CASTRVAGTEAFF
TRBV6-2/TRBV6-3	-	-	TRBJ1-5	TGTGCCAGCAGCCAAAACCTCGGGGGAAATCAGCCCCAGCATTTT	CASSQNLGGNQPQHF
TRBV18	-	-	TRBJ1-4	TGTGCCAGCTCACCAACGGGGGTGGGTGAAAAACTGTTTTTT	CASSPTGVGEKLFF
TRBV4-1	TRBD1	-	TRBJ1-5	TGCGCCAGCAGCCAGGAGGGACAGGGGGGCAATCAGCCCCAGCATTTT	CASSQEGQGGNQPQHF
TRBV6-5	TRBD1	-	TRBJ2-3	TGTGCCAGCAGCTGGGACAGGCGGACAGATACGCAGTATTTT	CASSWDRRTDTQYF
TRBV6-6	-	-	TRBJ1-5	TGTGCCAGCAGATTCGACACAGGGAGCAATCAGCCCCAGCATTTT	CASRFDTGSNQPQHF
TRBV13	-	-	TRBJ1-1	TGTGCCAGCAGCTTAGCCGACATGAACACTGAAGCTTTCTTT	CASSLADMNTEAFF
TRBV11-2	TRBD1	-	TRBJ1-4	TGTGCCAGCAGCGCCGGGACAGGGCGTAATGAAAAACTGTTTTTT	CASSAGTGRNEKLFF
TRBV5-1	-	few	TRBJ2-3	TGCGCCAGCAGCCCTGGGCGAGGGGGAAGCACAGATACGCAGTATTTT	CASSPGRGGSTDTQYF
TRBV25-1	TRBD2	-	TRBJ2-1	TGTGCCAGCAGCATAGCGGGCTCCTACAATGAGCAGTTCTTC	CASSIAGSYNEQFF
TRBV11-2	-	-	TRBJ1-1	TGTGCCAGCAGCCCAGGGGTAACAGTGAACACTGAAGCTTTCTTT	CASSPGVTVNTEAFF
TRBV2	TRBD1	-	TRBJ2-2	TGTGCCAGCAGGGGACAGGGGAACACCGGGGAGCTGTTTTTT	CASRGQGNTGELFF
TRBV29-1	TRBD1	-	TRBJ1-6	TGCAGCGTAAAGAATGGGGTGGGACAGGAATCACCCCTCCACTTT	CSVKNGVGQESPLHF
TRBV11-2	-	once	TRBJ1-1	TGTGCCAGCAGCCACGCCACTCTTGGACGGGAGAACACTGAAGCTTTCTTT	CASSHATLGRENTEAFF
TRBV24-1	-	-	TRBJ2-1	TGTGCCACCAGTGATCCGGACTCACCATACTCCTACAATGAGCAGTTCTTC	CATSDPDSPYSYNEQFF
TRBV4-1	TRBD2	-	TRBJ2-1	TGCGCCAGCAGCCGAGACACCGGGACTAGCGGGAGTTACAATGAGCAGTTCTTC	CASSRDTGTSGSYNEQFF
TRBV2	-	-	TRBJ2-5	TGTGCCAGCAGAGAGTTCCAAGAGACCCAGTACTTC	CASREFQETQYF
TRBV27	-	-	TRBJ1-1	TGTGCCAGCAGCCGGGTGGAGGCGAACACTGAAGCTTTCTTT	CASSRVEANTEAFF
TRBV5-1	-	-	TRBJ1-1	TGCGCCAGCAGCCCGAGCGTCCAAAACACTGAAGCTTTCTTT	CASSPSVQNTEAFF
TRBV6-6	TRBD1	-	TRBJ2-1	TGTGCCAGCAGCAGACAGGGTGGATGGGGGAATGAGCAGTTCTTC	CASSRQGGWGNEQFF
TRBV3-1/TRBV3-2	-	-	TRBJ1-2	TGTGCCAGCACCTTCACAGGGAAGGTCTCTGGCTACACCTTC	CASTFTGKVSGYTF
TRBV4-3	-	-	TRBJ2-6	TGCGCCAGCAGCCAAGAAGCTCCGGGCTCTGGGGCCAACGTCCTGACTTTC	CASSQEAPGSGANVLTF
TRBV27	-	-	TRBJ2-2	TGTGCCAGCAGTTTTTCGAACAGGGCTACCGGGGAGCTGTTTTTT	CASSFSNRATGELFF
TRBV5-1	TRBD2	-	TRBJ2-7	TGCGCCAGCAGCGGGCGGACTAGCGGGGGCCCGCTCTCCTACGAGCAGTACTTC	CASSGRTSGGPLSYEQYF
TRBV3-1/TRBV3-2	-	-	TRBJ1-5	TGTGCCAGCAGCCAAGGTGCCGGGGGGGATCAGCCCCAGCATTTT	CASSQGAGGDQPQHF
TRBV6-5	-	-	TRBJ1-2	TGTGCCAGCAGACCACAGGGCTCTGGCTACACCTTC	CASRPQGSGYTF
TRBV10-3	-	-	TRBJ1-1	TGTGCCATCAGTGAGAGTCTCAGGGAAGACACTGAAGCTTTCTTT	CAISESLREDTEAFF
TRBV19	-	-	TRBJ2-7	TGTGCCAGTAGTATAGTTCGGCAGGAGGGTTTCCACGAGCAGTACTTC	CASSIVRQEGFHEQYF
TRBV15	-	-	TRBJ1-6	TGTGCCACCAGCAGAGATTCCCCGAGCTCCTATAATTCACCCCTCCACTTT	CATSRDSPSSYNSPLHF
TRBV7-2	-	-	TRBJ2-2	TGTGCCAGCAGCACATACACCGGGGAGCTGTTTTTT	CASSTYTGELFF